One and the same sample provided the 18 T cell receptor beta chains below, sequenced in a study of T-cell memory formation after mild COVID-19. MiXCR, applied by TCRdb to the 5' RACE reads, yields one record per CDR3 protein. Of around 160,000 distinct CDR3 sequences detected, 9.5% to 13% appear once; the ten largest clones hold 3.5% to 4%. The specimen was PBMCs or a T cell subset sorted from them (not recorded which). The receptor set was obtained from a man between 18 and 29 years old who had mild COVID-19 (a few samples of this study predate the infection). Cell type and time point are not known.

This clonotype was observed a few times. This chain links TRBV12-3 or TRBV12-4 with TRBJ1-1; D unclear. The V end lost 2 bases, the J end lost 1 base, and 8 bases lay between the germline ends. CDR3 size: 14 residues. CDR3 DNA: TGTGCCAGCAGTTTACAGGTTTCGAACACTGAAGCTTTCTTT. It translates to CASSLQVSNTEAFF.

In this sample, this clonotype turned up a few times. The CDR3 DNA sequence: TGCGCCAGCAGCTTGCAGGGGTTCAATGAGCAGTTCTTC. Translated, it gives CASSLQGFNEQFF. This chain links TRBV5-1 with TRBJ2-1, with D maybe TRBD1 (6 bases). The CDR3 covers 13 residues. Germline V gives CDR1 SGHRS, CDR2 YFSETQ. V lost 1 base and J 6 bases, leaving 8 bases between the germline ends.

This chain connects TRBV7-2 to TRBJ2-3, with D possibly matching TRBD2 (5 bases). The germline gives CDR1 SGHTA, CDR2 FQGNSA. V was pared by 2 bases and J by 2 bases, with 11 bases between. This CDR3 contains 15 residues. CDR3 amino acids: CASSLSSGYTDTQYF. CDR3 DNA sequence: TGTGCCAGCAGCTTATCCTCGGGGTACACAGATACGCAGTATTTT.

Comments on this clonotype: One end of the junction varies from germline; a read error may be responsible. This chain uses TRBV4-3 with TRBJ2-4, with 9 bases that match TRBD1. The CDR3 sequence is 15 residues long. The V gene's germline CDR1 is LGHNA and CDR2 YSLEER. CDR3 region: CASSQEGTGMDIKYF. CDR3 DNA: TGCGCCAGCAGCCAAGAGGGGACAGGGATGGACATTAAGTACTTC.

The chain joins TRBV5-1 to TRBJ2-7; the match to TRBD1 covers 8 bases. This CDR3 is 14 amino acids long. In germline, CDR1 is SGHRS, CDR2 YFSETQ. The trim removed 4 bases at V and 1 base at J, leaving 4 bases unmatched. The DNA for the CDR3 is TGCGCCAGCAGCAGGGACAGGAATTCCTACGAGCAGTACTTC. This encodes CASSRDRNSYEQYF.

This clonotype was observed a few times. This chain uses TRBV24-1 with TRBJ2-2; TRBD1 matches 10 bases. CDR1 is KGHDR, CDR2 SFDVKD, per germline. The CDR3 runs to 16 residues. J lost 6 bases, V lost 3 bases, and 6 bases had no gene match. CDR3 in DNA: TGTGCCACCAGTGATCCGACAGGGGGCCGGTCCGGGGAGCTGTTTTTT. Amino acids: CATSDPTGGRSGELFF.

The V and J genes are TRBV24-1 and TRBJ1-1, with D uncertain. The CDR3 is 11 amino acids. V lost 4 bases, J lost 3 bases, and 2 bases lay in between. Germline-derived CDR1 and CDR2 are KGHDR and SFDVKD. CDR3 bases: TGTGCCACCAGTGAGTACACTGAAGCTTTCTTT. Protein: CATSEYTEAFF.

The V gene is TRBV18, the J gene TRBJ2-7; 8 bases fit TRBD1. The V gene end was trimmed by 3 bases and the J gene end by 5 bases; junction bases not matched to a gene: 3. The CDR3 spans 13 residues. From germline, CDR1 is KGHSH and CDR2 LQKENI. The chain's CDR3 is CASSPGQANEQYV. CDR3 in DNA: TGTGCCAGCTCACCGGGACAGGCAAACGAGCAGTACGTC.

This clonotype was observed a few times. The gene calls are TRBV19 and TRBJ2-5, with D hard to call. Between the trimmed V and J ends, which lost 6 bases and 0 bases, there was a span of 14 bases. Germline values: CDR1 LNHDA, CDR2 SQIVND (reference sequence). The CDR3 loop spans 15 amino acids. CDR3 region: CASRLSETHQETQYF. DNA of the CDR3: TGTGCCAGTAGACTTTCCGAAACACACCAAGAGACCCAGTACTTC. The full variable domain, with the rest looked up from reference TRBV19 and TRBJ2-5, is DGGITQSPKYLFRKEGQNVTLSCEQNLNHDAMYWYRQDPGQGLRLIYYSQIVNDFQKGDIAEGYSVSREKKESFPLTVTSAQKNPTAFYLCASRLSETHQETQYFGPGTRLLVL.

This clonotype was counted a few times. CDR3 sequence reads: CASTSGTIPDTQYF. The CDR3, as DNA: TGTGCCAGCACCTCAGGGACTATCCCAGATACGCAGTATTTT. V gene TRBV7-2 combines with J gene TRBJ2-3; TRBD2 matches 7 bases. The CDR3 consists of 14 residues. CDR1 and CDR2 (germline): SGHTA, FQGNSA. The J segment lost 4 bases and the V segment lost 7 bases, leaving 8 bases of the junction unmatched.

This clonotype was observed a few times. The rearrangement uses TRBV20-1 and TRBJ2-2; 8 bases line up with TRBD2. The trim removed 0 bases at V and 6 bases at J, leaving 9 bases unmatched. CDR3 length: 16 amino acids. Germline V CDR1 and CDR2: DFQATT, SNEGSKA (reference sequence). DNA of the CDR3: TGCAGTGCTAGAGATGTAACGGGGGGGCCTGCCGGGGAGCTGTTTTTT. This codes for CSARDVTGGPAGELFF.

This clonotype was seen ten or more times. DNA for the CDR3: TGCAGTGCGCAGAATCAATACAGGGGCAATCAGCCCCAGCATTTT. Amino acid sequence: CSAQNQYRGNQPQHF. This chain joins TRBV20-1 and TRBJ1-5; maybe TRBD1 (6 bases). Germline-derived CDR1 and CDR2 are DFQATT and SNEGSKA (reference sequence). The CDR3 has 15 amino acids. Between the trimmed V and J ends, which lost 6 bases and 2 bases, there was a span of 17 bases.

The V call is TRBV5-1, the J call TRBJ2-2; D might be TRBD2 (6 bases). The V and J ends lost 1 base and 6 bases respectively, with 13 bases between them. The CDR3 is made up of 15 amino acids. Germline V lookup: CDR1 SGHRS, CDR2 YFSETQ. CDR3 nucleotides: TGCGCCAGCAGCTTGCTGGGGGGAGTTCCCGGGGAGCTGTTTTTT. It encodes CASSLLGGVPGELFF.

This rearrangement joins TRBV2 to TRBJ2-2, with a possible D match to TRBD2 (5 bases). Between the trimmed V and J ends, which lost 4 bases and 13 bases, there was a span of 13 bases. Germline values: CDR1 SNHLY, CDR2 FYNNEI. The CDR3 loop spans 12 amino acids. The DNA for the CDR3 is TGTGCCAGCAGTGTGACCCAAGGAGGGCTGTTTTTT. Amino acid sequence: CASSVTQGGLFF.

This clonotype was seen a handful of times. This chain joins TRBV7-9 and TRBJ2-5; 10 bases align to TRBD2. CDR1 is SEHNR and CDR2 is FQNEAQ in the germline V gene (reference sequence). V dropped 7 bases and J dropped 1; count of bases not matched to a gene: 3. This CDR3 region has 14 residues. The DNA of the CDR3 is TGTGCCAGCAACCCTAGCGGGGGCCAAGAGACCCAGTACTTC. Its protein product is CASNPSGGQETQYF.

This clonotype showed up just a few times. The CDR3: CASSLEGRGTAHLNSPLHF. As DNA, the CDR3 is TGTGCCAGCAGCTTAGAAGGGCGCGGGACAGCGCATCTTAATTCACCCCTCCACTTT. The gene calls are TRBV7-2 and TRBJ1-6; TRBD1 aligns across 7 bases. J gave up 6 bases and V 1 base, and 15 bases lay outside the gene matches. The germline V gene has CDR1 SGHTA and CDR2 FQGNSA. The CDR3 consists of 19 residues.

Here the CDR3 reads CASSPAGTGFLYEQYF. DNA of the CDR3: TGTGCCAGCAGTCCAGCCGGGACAGGGTTTCTCTACGAGCAGTACTTC. This chain uses TRBV12-3 or TRBV12-4 with TRBJ2-7; 9 nucleotides agree with TRBD1. The CDR3 has 16 residues. The ends lost 5 bases at V and 3 bases at J; junction bases unmatched: 11.

This chain connects TRBV11-2 to TRBJ1-6, with 8 bases identical to TRBD1. This CDR3 spans 15 amino acids. Germline CDR1 and CDR2: SGHAT and FQNNGV. J was trimmed by 10 bases and V by 1 base; bases with no gene match: 6. This CDR3 is CASSLAHRGFSPLHF. The CDR3 DNA sequence: TGTGCCAGCAGCTTAGCCCACAGGGGGTTCTCACCCCTCCACTTT.